These 24 T cell receptor beta chains originate from one sample sequenced in a study of T cells in tuberculosis (dated by TCRdb to 2016 to 2019). What this sample's time point label stands for: new active TB diagnosis, blood taken before or within 7 days of starting treatment. Library preparation employed the immunoSEQ multiplex PCR assay. TCRdb mirrors the immuneACCESS table, restricted to in-frame sequences. Some clones are absent from its copies; in checked studies, under half trace to an unresolved V gene, and the reason for the others is unknown. The sample records about 53,000 clones, about 95% of which are singletons. The biggest ten clones account for 1.1% to 1.5% of the sample. The material sequenced was PBMCs, taken at tuberculosis diagnosis. All receptors derive from an adult with tuberculosis.

CDR3 DNA sequence: TGTGCCAGCAGCCAAGAACTCAGGGACGAGCAGTACTTC. This sequence encodes CASSQELRDEQYF. The chain recombines TRBV14 with TRBJ2-7, with a possible D match to TRBD1 (5 bases). Trimming stripped 0 bases from V and 5 bases from J, with 8 bases between. Germline assignment: CDR1 SGHDN and CDR2 FVKESK. The CDR3 has 13 residues.

The chain carries TRBV5-5 and TRBJ2-3, with 7 bases identical to TRBD2. The V gene end was trimmed by 3 bases and the J gene end by 5 bases; junction bases not matched to a gene: 9. The CDR3 consists of 15 residues. CDR1 SGHKS and CDR2 YYEKEE come from the germline V gene (reference sequence). CDR3 protein: CASSSLLAALDTQYF. DNA of the CDR3: TGTGCCAGCAGCTCGCTGCTAGCGGCCCTAGATACGCAGTATTTT.

This chain uses TRBV4-1 with TRBJ1-1, with 7 nucleotides matching TRBD1. This CDR3 has 17 residues. Germline V gene data show CDR1 as MGHRA and CDR2 as YSYEKL. V dropped 6 bases and J dropped 1; count of bases not matched to a gene: 14. CDR3 residues: CASSPTGSALGNTEAFF. CDR3 nucleotide sequence: TGCGCCAGCAGTCCGACAGGGTCGGCCTTGGGGAACACTGAAGCTTTCTTT.

This chain joins TRBV14 and TRBJ2-7, with a possible D match to TRBD1 (5 bases). Germline-derived CDR1 and CDR2 are SGHDN and FVKESK. Trimming cost V 4 bases and J 0 bases, with 13 bases left between them. CDR3 length equals 15 residues. In nucleotides, the CDR3 is TGTGCCAGCAGCCGGACCGCAGGGTTCTCCTACGAGCAGTACTTC. It encodes CASSRTAGFSYEQYF.

The chain employs TRBV5-8 and TRBJ2-7; 12 nucleotides match TRBD2. Germline CDR1 reads SGHTS; CDR2 reads YDEGEE. J gave up 0 bases and V 1 base, and 5 bases lay outside the gene matches. This CDR3 is 17 amino acids long. The CDR3, as DNA: TGTGCCAGCAGCTTGCTATGGACTAGCGGGGCCTCCTACGAGCAGTACTTC. Its protein is CASSLLWTSGASYEQYF.

This clone was observed a single time. This rearrangement joins TRBV5-6 to TRBJ2-7, with TRBD2 identical over 14 bases. This CDR3 comprises 15 residues. Germline V gene sequence: CDR1 SGHDT, CDR2 YYEEEE. The trim removed 3 bases at V and 5 bases at J, leaving 4 bases unmatched. CDR3: CASSWGLAGANEQYF. DNA for the CDR3: TGTGCCAGCAGCTGGGGACTAGCGGGAGCTAACGAGCAGTACTTC.

The chain carries TRBV4-3 and TRBJ1-1; D gene ambiguous. The CDR3 has 13 amino acids. The V gene's germline CDR1 is LGHNA and CDR2 YSLEER. V was shortened by 1 base and J by 0 bases, with 3 bases between the two germline ends. CDR3 sequence: CASSQVLNTEAFF. In nucleotides, the CDR3 is TGCGCCAGCAGCCAAGTATTGAACACTGAAGCTTTCTTT.

The chain has TRBV29-1 and TRBJ1-1, with 8 bases lining up with TRBD1. CDR3 length equals 13 residues. The germline V gene has CDR1 SQVTM and CDR2 ANQGSEA. V shed 6 bases and J 1 base; nucleotides not matched to a gene: 4. The CDR3, as DNA: TGCAGCGTCCCCGGGACAGGGAACACTGAAGCTTTCTTT. This translates into CSVPGTGNTEAFF.

This chain links TRBV6-5 with TRBJ1-2; D might be TRBD1 (6 bases). The CDR3 runs to 16 residues. Germline CDR1 MNHEY, CDR2 SVGAGI. V dropped 0 bases and J dropped 2 bases, with 13 bases sitting between them. CDR3 sequence: CASSYSFGGLNYGYTF. The CDR3 DNA is TGTGCCAGCAGTTACTCGTTTGGGGGCTTAAACTATGGCTACACCTTC.

The chain links TRBV5-1 to TRBJ1-1, with 10 bases lining up with TRBD1. This CDR3 spans 15 amino acids. Germline CDR1 and CDR2: SGHRS and YFSETQ. V shed 4 bases, J shed 0 bases, and the junction held 3 bases outside the gene matches. CDR3 nucleotides: TGCGCCAGCAGCAGGGGGACAGGGGTGAACACTGAAGCTTTCTTT. Translating it yields CASSRGTGVNTEAFF.

The chain links TRBV11-2 to TRBJ2-7, with TRBD1 matching over 8 bases. Germline lookup yields CDR1 SGHAT and CDR2 FQNNGV. V gave up 5 bases and J gave up 2 bases; unmatched junction bases: 5. The CDR3 runs to 14 residues. CDR3 bases: TGTGCCAGCAGCATGGGGACAGGAACCTACGAGCAGTACTTC. This sequence encodes CASSMGTGTYEQYF.

The CDR3 coding sequence is TGTGCCAGCAGCCCGCCGGGACTAGCGGAAGAGACCCAGTACTTC. It is translated as CASSPPGLAEETQYF. The rearrangement joins TRBV5-5 to TRBJ2-5, with 11 bases aligning to TRBD2. This CDR3 spans 15 amino acids. Germline V gene sequence: CDR1 SGHKS, CDR2 YYEKEE (reference sequence). Germline trimming cut 4 bases from V and 3 bases from J; bases unmatched to any gene: 5.

This chain uses TRBV15 with TRBJ2-5; D remains ambiguous. Trimming pared 2 bases from V and 2 bases from J, leaving 6 bases between. The length of the CDR3 is 13 residues. CDR1 and CDR2 from the germline V gene are LNHNV and YYDKDF (reference sequence). The CDR3 DNA sequence: TGTGCCACCAGCAGAACAGAACAAGAGACCCAGTACTTC. Translated: CATSRTEQETQYF.

The table lists this clone with a count of one. This chain uses TRBV7-8 with TRBJ1-2, with no clear D. This CDR3 region has 15 residues. V was shortened by 3 bases and J by 3 bases, with 14 bases between the two germline ends. CDR1 is SGHVS and CDR2 is FQNEAQ in the germline V gene. The CDR3 is CASSFLRGADYGYTF. CDR3 sequence (DNA): TGTGCCAGCAGCTTCCTTCGGGGAGCTGACTATGGCTACACCTTC.

The V and J genes are TRBV19 and TRBJ2-2, with D maybe TRBD1 (5 bases). The V end lost 5 bases, the J end lost 1 base, and 14 bases lay between the germline ends. CDR3 size: 16 residues. Germline CDR1 reads LNHDA; CDR2 reads SQIVND (reference sequence). CDR3 sequence reads: CASSAVVDMNTGELFF. In nucleotides, the CDR3 is TGTGCCAGTAGTGCCGTGGTGGACATGAACACCGGGGAGCTGTTTTTT.

This clone came up once. This sequence joins TRBV29-1 and TRBJ2-7; the D gene is possibly TRBD2 (6 bases). Trimming cost V 4 bases and J 3 bases, with 13 bases left between them. This CDR3 is built from 13 residues. From germline, CDR1 is SQVTM and CDR2 ANQGSEA. The CDR3 spells CSVGSAGGYEQYF. DNA for the CDR3: TGCAGCGTTGGATCAGCCGGGGGCTACGAGCAGTACTTC.

The chain couples TRBV11-3 to TRBJ1-1, with a weak D call TRBD1 (6 bases). V was trimmed by 3 bases and J by 6 bases, leaving 14 bases between them. Germline V lookup: CDR1 SGHNT, CDR2 YENEEA. The CDR3 totals 14 residues. CDR3 region: CASSFPAGAPEAFF. For the CDR3, the DNA is TGTGCCAGCAGCTTCCCAGCAGGGGCCCCTGAAGCTTTCTTT.

The chain links TRBV9 to TRBJ2-1; D is possibly TRBD2 (5 bases). The ends were cut back, 4 bases at V and 6 bases at J, with 11 bases in the middle. This CDR3 region has 13 residues. CDR1 is SGDLS and CDR2 is YYNGEE in the germline V gene. CDR3 sequence: CASSKPSSNEQFF. In DNA form, the CDR3 reads TGTGCCAGCAGCAAACCTAGCAGCAATGAGCAGTTCTTC.

This chain uses TRBV5-4 with TRBJ1-3, with 12 nucleotides matching TRBD1. Trimming took 0 bases from V and 3 from J; bases not matched to a gene: 1. CDR3 length equals 16 residues. CDR1 and CDR2 from the germline V gene are SGHNT and YYREEE (reference sequence). CDR3 in DNA: TGTGCCAGCAGCTTGGGGGACAGGGGGCTTGGAAACACCATATATTTT. It codes for CASSLGDRGLGNTIYF.

The rearrangement uses TRBV5-4 and TRBJ1-1; tentative D call: TRBD1 (5 bases). V lost 4 bases and J lost 4, with 20 bases in between. This CDR3 is built from 16 residues. In germline, CDR1 is SGHNT, CDR2 YYREEE (reference sequence). The CDR3 nucleotides read TGTGCCAGCAGCCCTCAGGTTGTAAGCAGGGCCACTGAAGCTTTCTTT. This gives the protein CASSPQVVSRATEAFF.

J is TRBJ1-1 and V is TRBV28, with 7 bases lining up with TRBD1. Germline V gene data show CDR1 as MDHEN and CDR2 as SYDVKM. The CDR3 is 15 amino acids. The trim removed 6 bases at V and 5 bases at J, leaving 12 bases unmatched. The CDR3 loop is CASRESTGPGTEAFF. Written as DNA, the CDR3 is TGTGCCAGCAGAGAATCGACAGGGCCTGGGACTGAAGCTTTCTTT.

The CDR3 loop reads CASSVAGGYNEQFF. The CDR3 DNA is TGTGCCAGCAGTGTGGCAGGGGGCTACAATGAGCAGTTCTTC. J is TRBJ2-1 and V is TRBV25-1, with 7 bases lining up with TRBD1. V dropped 4 bases and J dropped 3; count of bases not matched to a gene: 3. Looked up from germline, CDR1 is MGHDK and CDR2 is SYGVNS. The CDR3 has 14 amino acids.

This clone was seen only once. The chain is built from TRBV9 and TRBJ2-3, with 7 bases matching TRBD2. The V and J ends lost 4 bases and 0 bases, in that order; junction bases with no gene match: 8. The CDR3 runs 16 residues. Germline lookup yields CDR1 SGDLS and CDR2 YYNGEE. CDR3 in DNA: TGTGCCAGCAGCAGCGCGGGGGTAGGGAGCACAGATACGCAGTATTTT. This translates into CASSSAGVGSTDTQYF. The full variable domain, its missing parts supplied by reference TRBV9 and TRBJ2-3, is DSGVTQTPKHLITATGQRVTLRCSPRSGDLSVYWYQQSLDQGLQFLIQYYNGEERAKGNILERFSAQQFPDLHSELNLSSLELGDSALYFCASSSAGVGSTDTQYFGPGTRLTVL.

V gene TRBV11-2 combines with J gene TRBJ2-1; unclear D gene. This CDR3 region has 15 residues. The V and J ends lost 2 bases and 3 bases respectively, with 11 bases between them. Germline V gene data show CDR1 as SGHAT and CDR2 as FQNNGV. CDR3: CASSLLETFYNEQFF. CDR3 bases: TGTGCCAGCAGCTTACTTGAGACTTTCTACAATGAGCAGTTCTTC.